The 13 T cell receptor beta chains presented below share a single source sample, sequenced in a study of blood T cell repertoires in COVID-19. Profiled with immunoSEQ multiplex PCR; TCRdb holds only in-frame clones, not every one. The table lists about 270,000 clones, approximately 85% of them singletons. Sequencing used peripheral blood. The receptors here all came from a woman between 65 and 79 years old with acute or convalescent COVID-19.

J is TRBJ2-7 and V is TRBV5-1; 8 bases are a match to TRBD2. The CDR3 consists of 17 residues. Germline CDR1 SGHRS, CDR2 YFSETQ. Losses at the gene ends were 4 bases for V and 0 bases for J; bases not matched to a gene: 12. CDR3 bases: TGCGCCAGCAGCGGGTCGGGCCCGGGGGGGTACTCCTACGAGCAGTACTTC. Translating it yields CASSGSGPGGYSYEQYF.

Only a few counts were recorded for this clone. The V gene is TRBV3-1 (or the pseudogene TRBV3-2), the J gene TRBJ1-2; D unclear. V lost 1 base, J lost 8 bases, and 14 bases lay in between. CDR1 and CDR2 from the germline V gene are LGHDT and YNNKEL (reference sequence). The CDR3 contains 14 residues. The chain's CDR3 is CASSQGLPRGGYTF. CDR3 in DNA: TGTGCCAGCAGCCAAGGTCTTCCCCGGGGAGGCTACACCTTC.

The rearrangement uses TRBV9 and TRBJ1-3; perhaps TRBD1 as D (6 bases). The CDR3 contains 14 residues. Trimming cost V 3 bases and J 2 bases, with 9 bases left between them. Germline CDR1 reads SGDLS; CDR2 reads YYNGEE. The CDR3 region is CASSEQGAGNTIYF. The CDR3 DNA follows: TGTGCCAGCAGCGAACAGGGCGCTGGAAACACCATATATTTT.

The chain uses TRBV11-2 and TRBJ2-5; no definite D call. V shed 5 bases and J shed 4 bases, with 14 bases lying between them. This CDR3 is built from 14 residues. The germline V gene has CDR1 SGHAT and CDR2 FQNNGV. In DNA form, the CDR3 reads TGTGCCAGCAGCCGAAACTACCCTGGAGAGACCCAGTACTTC. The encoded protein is CASSRNYPGETQYF.

The DNA for the CDR3 is TGCGCCAGCAGCTCCCAGACAGGGCCTGCCGAGCAGTACTTC. This codes for CASSSQTGPAEQYF. The chain links TRBV5-1 to TRBJ2-7; TRBD1 aligns across 7 bases. V shed 3 bases and J 6 bases; nucleotides not matched to a gene: 9. This CDR3 contains 14 residues. Germline V gives CDR1 SGHRS, CDR2 YFSETQ. The full variable domain, in which reference TRBV5-1 and TRBJ2-7 provide the parts outside the CDR3, is KAGVTQTPRYLIKTRGQQVTLSCSPISGHRSVSWYQQTPGQGLQFLFEYFSETQRNKGNFPGRFSGRQFSNSRSEMNVSTLELGDSALYLCASSSQTGPAEQYFGPGTRLTVT.

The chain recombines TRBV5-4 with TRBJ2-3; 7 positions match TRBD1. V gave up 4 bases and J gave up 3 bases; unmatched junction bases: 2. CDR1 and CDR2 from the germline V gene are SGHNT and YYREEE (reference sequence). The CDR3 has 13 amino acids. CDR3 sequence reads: CASSPDRTDTQYF. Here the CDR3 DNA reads TGTGCCAGCAGCCCGGACAGGACAGATACGCAGTATTTT. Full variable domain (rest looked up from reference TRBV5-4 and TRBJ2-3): ETGVTQSPTHLIKTRGQQVTLRCSSQSGHNTVSWYQQALGQGPQFIFQYYREEENGRGNFPPRFSGLQFPNYSSELNVNALELDDSALYLCASSPDRTDTQYFGPGTRLTVL.

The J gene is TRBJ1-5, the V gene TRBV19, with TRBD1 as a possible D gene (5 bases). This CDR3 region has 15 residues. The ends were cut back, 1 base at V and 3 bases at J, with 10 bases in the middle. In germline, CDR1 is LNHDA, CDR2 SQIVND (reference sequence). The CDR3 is CASSIGRQLNQPQHF. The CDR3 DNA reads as TGTGCCAGTAGTATAGGTCGACAGCTCAATCAGCCCCAGCATTTT.

The CDR3 region is CASSLAGARFF. The DNA for the CDR3 is TGTGCCAGCAGCTTGGCTGGGGCGCGGTTCTTC. The V call is TRBV5-5, the J call TRBJ2-1; tentative D call: TRBD1 (5 bases). The V end was cut by 0 bases, the J end by 15 bases, with 10 bases between. CDR1 and CDR2 from the germline V gene are SGHKS and YYEKEE (reference sequence). The CDR3 has 11 residues.

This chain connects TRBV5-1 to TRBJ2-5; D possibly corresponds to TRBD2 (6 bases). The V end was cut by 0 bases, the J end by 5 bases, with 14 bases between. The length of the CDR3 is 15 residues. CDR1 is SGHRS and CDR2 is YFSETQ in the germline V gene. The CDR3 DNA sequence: TGCGCCAGCAGCTTGGCCGGGACTGCAAGGGAGACCCAGTACTTC. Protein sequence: CASSLAGTARETQYF.

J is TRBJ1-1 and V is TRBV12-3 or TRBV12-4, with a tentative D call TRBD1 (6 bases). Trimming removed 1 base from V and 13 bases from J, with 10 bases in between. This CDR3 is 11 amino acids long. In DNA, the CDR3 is TGTGCCAGCAGTTTAGGGCCAGGGGTTTTCTTT. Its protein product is CASSLGPGVFF.

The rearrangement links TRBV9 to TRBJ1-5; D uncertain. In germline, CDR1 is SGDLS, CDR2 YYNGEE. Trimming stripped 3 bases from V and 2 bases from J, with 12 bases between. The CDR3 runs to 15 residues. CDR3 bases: TGTGCCAGCAGCGAAGTCAGGTCGGGCAATCAGCCCCAGCATTTT. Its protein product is CASSEVRSGNQPQHF.

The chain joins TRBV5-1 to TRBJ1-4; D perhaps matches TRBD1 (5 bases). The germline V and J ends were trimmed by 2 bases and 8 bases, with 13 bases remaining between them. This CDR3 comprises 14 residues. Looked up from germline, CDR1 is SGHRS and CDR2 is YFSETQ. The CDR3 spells CASSFVGEGEKLFF. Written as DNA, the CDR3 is TGCGCCAGCAGCTTTGTAGGGGAGGGGGAAAAACTGTTTTTT.

The chain's CDR3 is CASSPPPTRLETQYF. CDR3 nucleotide sequence: TGTGCCAGCAGCCCTCCGCCGACTAGACTTGAGACCCAGTACTTC. The chain employs TRBV7-2 and TRBJ2-5; weak D call: TRBD2 (6 bases). The CDR3 is made up of 15 amino acids. V dropped 5 bases and J dropped 5 bases, with 18 bases sitting between them. Germline loops: CDR1 SGHTA, CDR2 FQGNSA.